These 26 T cell receptor beta chains were sequenced from one sample in a study of identical twins. MiXCR, applied by TCRdb to the 5' RACE reads, yields one record per CDR3 protein. The table has around 470,000 distinct CDR3 sequences, 14% seen once. The same data also went into a second study, on yellow fever vaccine responses in identical twins.

The sequencing sample was made of CD4+ T cells sorted from blood. These TCRs come from a young woman in good health.

CDR3 sequence: CASSSKWDTEAFF. In nucleotides, the CDR3 is TGTGCCAGCAGCTCCAAGTGGGACACTGAAGCTTTCTTT. This chain uses TRBV7-3 with TRBJ1-1; D not certain. V was pared by 4 bases and J by 3 bases, with 9 bases between. The CDR3 loop spans 13 amino acids. Germline V gene lookup returns CDR1 SGHTA and CDR2 FQGTGA.

This clonotype was detected a few times. The V call is TRBV6-2 or TRBV6-3, the J call TRBJ2-5; TRBD2 is a possible D gene (5 bases). Deletions cut 2 bases from V and 2 bases from J, with 9 bases between. The germline V gene encodes CDR1 MNHEY and CDR2 SVGEGT. The CDR3 is made up of 14 amino acids. CDR3 coding DNA: TGTGCCAGCAGTTACGTGCCGGGACAAGAGACCCAGTACTTC. The encoded protein is CASSYVPGQETQYF.

The table lists this clonotype with many counts. The rearrangement uses TRBV13 and TRBJ2-7; D call uncertain. The germline V gene encodes CDR1 PRHDT and CDR2 FYEKMQ (reference sequence). V lost 1 base, J lost 4 bases, and 8 bases lay in between. There are 13 residues in the CDR3. The CDR3 loop reads CASSLVGVYEQYF. As DNA, the CDR3 is TGTGCCAGCAGCTTAGTTGGGGTGTACGAGCAGTACTTC.

This clonotype showed up many times. This chain connects TRBV6-5 to TRBJ1-2, with 9 bases fitting TRBD1. This CDR3 is built from 14 residues. Germline V gives CDR1 MNHEY, CDR2 SVGAGI. With V trimmed by 2 bases and J by 4 bases, 2 bases remained unmatched. CDR3 in DNA: TGTGCCAGCAGTTACGCGACAGGGGGCTATGGCTACACCTTC. It is translated as CASSYATGGYGYTF.

The V gene is TRBV6-2 or TRBV6-3, the J gene TRBJ2-7; TRBD1 agrees at 8 bases. With V trimmed by 5 bases and J by 3 bases, 9 bases remained unmatched. The length of the CDR3 is 15 residues. Germline values: CDR1 MNHEY, CDR2 SVGEGT. The CDR3 loop reads CASSGRQGSFYEQYF. The CDR3, as DNA: TGTGCCAGCAGTGGAAGACAGGGGAGTTTCTACGAGCAGTACTTC.

J is TRBJ2-1 and V is TRBV24-1; possibly TRBD2 for D (6 bases). The CDR3 covers 15 residues. V lost 2 bases and J lost 4, with 11 bases in between. In germline, CDR1 is KGHDR, CDR2 SFDVKD. The CDR3 nucleotides read TGTGCCACCAGTGATTCCGGGACTGGATACAATGAGCAGTTCTTC. Translation gives CATSDSGTGYNEQFF.

This sequence joins TRBV25-1 and TRBJ1-5; D gene uncertain. The CDR3 loop spans 13 amino acids. V was trimmed by 7 bases and J by 0 bases, leaving 7 bases between them. Germline values: CDR1 MGHDK, CDR2 SYGVNS. The CDR3 region is CASNHHSNQPQHF. CDR3 sequence (DNA): TGTGCCAGCAACCATCATAGCAATCAGCCCCAGCATTTT.

The J gene is TRBJ2-1, the V gene TRBV6-2 or TRBV6-3; 11 positions match TRBD2. The trim removed 7 bases at V and 9 bases at J, leaving 5 bases unmatched. Germline values: CDR1 MNHEY, CDR2 SVGEGT. CDR3 size: 13 residues. CDR3 sequence reads: CASIVAGGSEQFF. CDR3 coding DNA: TGTGCCAGCATCGTAGCGGGAGGGAGTGAGCAGTTCTTC.

The chain employs TRBV15 and TRBJ2-1; 8 bases fit TRBD2. V gave up 0 bases and J gave up 9 bases; unmatched junction bases: 7. This CDR3 is 15 amino acids long. Germline V gives CDR1 LNHNV, CDR2 YYDKDF (reference sequence). The CDR3 spells CATSRDQAGAIEQFF. For the CDR3, the DNA is TGTGCCACCAGCAGAGATCAAGCGGGAGCCATTGAGCAGTTCTTC.

At least ten counts were recorded for this clonotype. This chain uses TRBV20-1 with TRBJ2-1; D gene unclear. CDR3 size: 13 residues. Trimming stripped 7 bases from V and 8 bases from J, with 18 bases between. Germline V gives CDR1 DFQATT, CDR2 SNEGSKA (reference sequence). CDR3 sequence: CSVIGLPIDEQFF. CDR3 in DNA: TGCAGTGTTATCGGATTACCAATTGATGAGCAGTTCTTC.

This clonotype was seen a few times. J is TRBJ2-7 and V is TRBV12-3 or TRBV12-4; 9 positions agree with TRBD1. V lost 4 bases to trimming and J lost 9 bases; unmatched junction nucleotides: 13. This CDR3 has 15 amino acids. As DNA, the CDR3 is TGTGCCAGCAGTTCACAGGGGGCCGCCAAAGCGGTGCAGTACTTC. Residues: CASSSQGAAKAVQYF.

The chain carries TRBV7-2 and TRBJ2-1, with 7 nucleotides matching TRBD1. The J segment lost 14 bases and the V segment lost 1 base, leaving 17 bases of the junction unmatched. Germline V CDR1 and CDR2: SGHTA, FQGNSA. The CDR3 is 16 residues long. CDR3 DNA: TGTGCCAGCAGCTTAGGAGGGGGCGGGCTCACCAATGAAGAGTTCTTC. It translates to CASSLGGGGLTNEEFF.

The table lists this clonotype with a few counts. This rearrangement joins TRBV5-1 to TRBJ2-3; 8 bases fit TRBD2. Germline-derived CDR1 and CDR2 are SGHRS and YFSETQ. V lost 4 bases and J lost 4; bases outside the gene matches: 5. The CDR3 is 14 amino acids. Here the CDR3 DNA reads TGCGCCAGCAGCCCGACTAGCGCGTCAGATACGCAGTATTTT. This encodes CASSPTSASDTQYF. The entire variable domain, with the rest obtained from reference TRBV5-1 and TRBJ2-3, is as follows: KAGVTQTPRYLIKTRGQQVTLSCSPISGHRSVSWYQQTPGQGLQFLFEYFSETQRNKGNFPGRFSGRQFSNSRSEMNVSTLELGDSALYLCASSPTSASDTQYFGPGTRLTVL.

The CDR3 is CASSLSPGLPRGGAEAFF. For the CDR3, the DNA is TGTGCCAGCAGCCTAAGCCCGGGACTACCCAGGGGCGGGGCTGAAGCTTTCTTT. The rearrangement links TRBV11-1 to TRBJ1-1; perhaps TRBD1 as D (6 bases). The CDR3 contains 18 residues. Germline loops: CDR1 SGHAT, CDR2 FQDESV (reference sequence). V lost 5 bases and J 6 bases, leaving 28 bases between the germline ends.

A few counts support this clonotype. The chain is built from TRBV28 and TRBJ2-1; a weak D match, TRBD1 (5 bases). Trimming left V 3 bases short and J 5 bases short, with 20 bases between. This CDR3 spans 17 amino acids. The V gene's germline CDR1 is MDHEN and CDR2 SYDVKM. CDR3 bases: TGTGCCAGCAGTTTCCCCCCAGGGCTAGGTTCCCACAATGAGCAGTTCTTC. It yields the protein CASSFPPGLGSHNEQFF.

The genes are TRBV23-1 and TRBJ2-2; 8 bases line up with TRBD1. TRBV23-1 is an ORF; its function is uncertain. V gave up 3 bases and J gave up 1 base; unmatched junction bases: 10. There are 18 residues in the CDR3. CDR3: CASSHPALQGVNTGELFF. The CDR3 region has the DNA TGCGCCAGCAGTCACCCGGCATTACAGGGGGTGAACACCGGGGAGCTGTTTTTT.

This clonotype was detected ten times or more. The chain couples TRBV7-2 to TRBJ2-1; 12 positions agree with TRBD1. V lost 6 bases and J lost 4; bases outside the gene matches: 4. Germline assignment: CDR1 SGHTA and CDR2 FQGNSA. CDR3 length: 15 amino acids. Written as DNA, the CDR3 is TGTGCCAGCAGTCGGGACAGGGGGCGTTACAATGAGCAGTTCTTC. It codes for CASSRDRGRYNEQFF.

This clonotype appeared a few times. The gene calls are TRBV5-6 and TRBJ2-5; 8 bases fit TRBD1. The V and J ends lost 3 bases and 9 bases, in that order; junction bases with no gene match: 16. CDR1 SGHDT and CDR2 YYEEEE come from the germline V gene. The CDR3 covers 16 residues. CDR3: CASSSRKTGELAAQYF. In DNA, the CDR3 is TGTGCCAGCAGCTCACGAAAGACAGGGGAACTGGCGGCCCAGTACTTC. Full variable domain (missing parts from reference TRBV5-6 and TRBJ2-5): DAGVTQSPTHLIKTRGQQVTLRCSPKSGHDTVSWYQQALGQGPQFIFQYYEEEERQRGNFPDRFSGHQFPNYSSELNVNALLLGDSALYLCASSSRKTGELAAQYFGPGTRLLVL.

About this clonotype itself: The junction departs from the called germline gene at one end, perhaps through a read error. The chain links TRBV7-7 to TRBJ2-1, with D perhaps TRBD1 or TRBD2 (5 bases each). The CDR3 has 17 residues. The germline V gene encodes CDR1 SSHAT and CDR2 FNYEAQ (reference sequence). Written as DNA, the CDR3 is TGTGCTAGCAGCTTAGCGCTTCCAGGGACGGCGAGGAATGAGCAGTTCTTC. It is translated as CASSLALPGTARNEQFF.

The rearrangement joins TRBV7-2 to TRBJ2-1; D unclear. Trimming removed 1 base at V and 12 bases at J, with 13 bases between. Germline assignment: CDR1 SGHTA and CDR2 FQGNSA. The CDR3 is 13 residues long. In nucleotides, the CDR3 is TGTGCCAGCAGCTTAGACAGAAATATAGTGCAGTTCTTC. Translated: CASSLDRNIVQFF. Variable domain in full (rest from reference TRBV7-2 and TRBJ2-1): GAGVSQSPSNKVTEKGKDVELRCDPISGHTALYWYRQSLGQGLEFLIYFQGNSAPDKSGLPSDRFSAERTGGSVSTLTIQRTQQEDSAVYLCASSLDRNIVQFFGPGTRLTVL.

J is TRBJ2-3 and V is TRBV12-3 or TRBV12-4; D may be TRBD2 (7 bases). V lost 8 bases, J lost 0 bases, and 21 bases lay in between. This CDR3 is 17 amino acids long. The CDR3 protein is CASLWSGTPSSTDTQYF. CDR3 DNA: TGTGCCAGCTTATGGAGCGGGACACCTTCTAGCACAGATACGCAGTATTTT.

A few counts support this clonotype. The chain uses TRBV7-2 and TRBJ2-7; D not resolved. The CDR3 sequence is 16 residues long. Germline CDR1 reads SGHTA; CDR2 reads FQGNSA. V was shortened by 1 base and J by 3 bases, with 16 bases between the two germline ends. CDR3 DNA sequence: TGTGCCAGCAGCTTAGAAGGCATCCCACCCTTCTACGAGCAGTACTTC. Its translation: CASSLEGIPPFYEQYF.

The rearrangement joins TRBV28 to TRBJ2-5; D is unclear. Looked up from germline, CDR1 is MDHEN and CDR2 is SYDVKM. Between the trimmed V and J ends, which lost 7 bases and 5 bases, there was a span of 17 bases. CDR3 size: 14 residues. DNA for the CDR3: TGTGCCAGCACCTATCAGACGGAGAGTGAGACCCAGTACTTC. Translating it yields CASTYQTESETQYF.

The rearrangement joins TRBV20-1 to TRBJ2-1; 9 nucleotides line up with TRBD2. Unmatched junction bases numbered 13, after V lost 3 bases and J lost 7 bases. In germline, CDR1 is DFQATT, CDR2 SNEGSKA (reference sequence). This CDR3 is 16 amino acids long. CDR3 sequence reads: CSARGGLAGNSNEQFF. CDR3 nucleotide sequence: TGCAGTGCTAGGGGGGGGCTAGCGGGGAATTCGAATGAGCAGTTCTTC.

There are a few counts of this clonotype. The chain is built from TRBV6-1 and TRBJ2-5; D gene ambiguous. V lost 5 bases to trimming and J lost 7 bases, with 17 bases between them. The germline gives CDR1 MNHNS, CDR2 SASEGT. The CDR3 contains 14 residues. The CDR3 nucleotides are TGTGCCAGCAGTACCGGTAGAGGTTGGGCGACCCAGTACTTC. Its translation is CASSTGRGWATQYF.

This clonotype was counted a few times. The DNA for the CDR3 is TGCAGCGTTAGCAACAATGAGCAGTTCTTC. Translating it yields CSVSNNEQFF. The chain recombines TRBV29-1 with TRBJ2-1; unclear D gene. Germline values: CDR1 SQVTM, CDR2 ANQGSEA. V was shortened by 5 bases and J by 5 bases, with 4 bases between the two germline ends. There are 10 residues in the CDR3.